This T cell receptor (beta chain) was captured in a study of regulatory T cells in long-lasting Graves disease. Study-level information: The criterion for persistent Graves' disease was over 5 years of antithyroid drugs with positive TSH receptor antibodies. General study findings and limits: Favored gene segments in persistent disease were TRBV28, TRBJ1-2 and TRBJ2-5.

The germline gives CDR1 MNHEY, CDR2 SVGEGT. The V gene lost 0 bases and the J gene lost 6 bases, with 8 bases spanning the gap. The CDR3 has 13 residues. To note about this clonotype: Its antigen is as yet unknown.

Time point in this sample: persistent/refractory GD, antithyroid drugs over 5 years with positive TRAb. Extracted PBMC RNA gave rise to the TCR library. Per American Thyroid Association guidelines, Graves' disease was diagnosed. Blood from the periphery, approximately 10 milliliters in all, was drawn into EDTA tubes. Combining iRepertoire HTBI primers with Arm-PCR of CDR3 regions, the authors built TCR beta libraries. One entry per CDR3 protein results from TCRdb running MiXCR on the multiplex PCR reads. The sample shows about 470,000 distinct CDR3 sequences, more than 20% of them seen only once. V is TRBV6-2 or TRBV6-3 and J is TRBJ1-1; D is undetermined. The clonotype originates from a female donor with Graves disease. The material was peripheral blood mononuclear cells (PBMCs), obtained when the disease was refractory, from a patient treated with antithyroid drugs. The CDR3 coding sequence is TGTGCCAGCAGTTACTCAGGGTTGCCTGAAGCTTTCTTT. Translation: CASSYSGLPEAFF.